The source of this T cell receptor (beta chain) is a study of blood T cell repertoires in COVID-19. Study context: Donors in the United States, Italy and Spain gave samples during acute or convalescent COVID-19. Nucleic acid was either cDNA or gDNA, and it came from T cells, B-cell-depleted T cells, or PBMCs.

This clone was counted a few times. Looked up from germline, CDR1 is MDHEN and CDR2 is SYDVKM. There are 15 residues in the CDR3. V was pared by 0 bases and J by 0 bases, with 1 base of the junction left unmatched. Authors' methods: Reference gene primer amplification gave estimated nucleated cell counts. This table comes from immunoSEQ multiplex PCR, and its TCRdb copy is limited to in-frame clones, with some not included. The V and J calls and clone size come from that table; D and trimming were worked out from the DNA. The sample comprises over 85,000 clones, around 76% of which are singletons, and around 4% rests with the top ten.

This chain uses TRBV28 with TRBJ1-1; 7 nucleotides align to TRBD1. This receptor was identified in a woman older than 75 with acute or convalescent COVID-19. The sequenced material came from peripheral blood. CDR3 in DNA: TGTGCCAGCAGTTTATGGGGACAGATGAACACTGAAGCTTTCTTT. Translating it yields CASSLWGQMNTEAFF.